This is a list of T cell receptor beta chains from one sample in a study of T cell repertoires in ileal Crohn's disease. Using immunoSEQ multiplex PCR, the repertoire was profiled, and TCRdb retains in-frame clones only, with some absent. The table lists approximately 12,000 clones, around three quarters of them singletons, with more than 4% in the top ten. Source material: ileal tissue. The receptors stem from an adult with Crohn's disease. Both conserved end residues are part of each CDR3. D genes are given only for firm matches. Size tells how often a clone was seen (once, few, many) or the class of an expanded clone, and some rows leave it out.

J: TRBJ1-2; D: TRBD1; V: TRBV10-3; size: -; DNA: TGTGCCATCAGTGATGGACAGGCGGTCTATGGCTACACCTTC; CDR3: CAISDGQAVYGYTF
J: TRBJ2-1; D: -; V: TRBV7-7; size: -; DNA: TGTGCTAGCAGCCTGGCGGGGCCTGACAATGAGCAGTTCTTC; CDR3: CASSLAGPDNEQFF
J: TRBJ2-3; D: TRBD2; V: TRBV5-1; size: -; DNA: TGCGCCAGCAGGGGAAGCGGGGGTAGCACAGATACGCAGTATTTT; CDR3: CASRGSGGSTDTQYF
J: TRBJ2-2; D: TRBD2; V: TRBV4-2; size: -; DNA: TGTGCCAGCAGCCAAGATGTGAGAATAGCGGGGGCCACAAACACCGGGGAGCTGTTTTTT; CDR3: CASSQDVRIAGATNTGELFF
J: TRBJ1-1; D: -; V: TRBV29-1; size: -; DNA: TGCAGCATACAGGTCGAAAGGGATGAAGCTTTCTTT; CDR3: CSIQVERDEAFF
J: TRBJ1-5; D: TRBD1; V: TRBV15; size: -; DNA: TGTGCCACCAGCAGAACAGGACAGGGAGGGAGGCGCAATCAGCCCCAGCATTTT; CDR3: CATSRTGQGGRRNQPQHF
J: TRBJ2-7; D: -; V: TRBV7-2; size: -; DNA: TGTGCCAGCAGTTGGCGCCGGAGCGGGTCCCGCGAGCAGTACTTC; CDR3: CASSWRRSGSREQYF
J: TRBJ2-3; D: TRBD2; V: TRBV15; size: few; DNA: TGTGCCACCAGGGCGACTAGCGGGGTAACAGATACGCAGTATTTT; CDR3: CATRATSGVTDTQYF
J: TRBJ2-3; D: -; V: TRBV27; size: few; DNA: TGTGCCAGCAGTCAAATTGAGACAAGGACGCAGTATTTT; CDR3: CASSQIETRTQYF
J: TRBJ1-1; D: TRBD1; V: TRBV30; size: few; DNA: TGTGCCTGGACCCTAACCGGGACAGGGAAAGCTTTCTTT; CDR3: CAWTLTGTGKAFF
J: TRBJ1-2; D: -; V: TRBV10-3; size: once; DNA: TGTGCCATCAGTGGGGCAGTCAGAAAACGTGGCTACACCTTC; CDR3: CAISGAVRKRGYTF